The clone carrying this T cell receptor beta chain was detected a few times. The antigen remains unidentified. RNA transcripts provided the source from which TCR beta CDR3 regions were amplified. A first-round RT-PCR of the TCR CDR3 used the HTBI primer set. TCRdb fed the multiplex PCR reads into MiXCR, producing one record per CDR3 protein. This table holds approximately 600,000 distinct CDR3 sequences, roughly 14% found once. The CDR3 sequence is 19 residues long. V was pared by 3 bases and J by 8 bases, with 26 bases between. This record belongs to a study of T cells in Graves' hyperthyroidism and ophthalmopathy. Study-level results: Most thyroid clonotypes that were expanded above 0.001 also turned up in blood.

The sequenced sample consisted of blood. The chain links TRBV12-3 or TRBV12-4 to TRBJ1-6; TRBD1 is a possible D gene (5 bases). The origin of this receptor is a woman in her thirties or forties with Graves' ophthalmopathy. In DNA form, the CDR3 reads TGTGCCAGCAGTTTCCCAGCACCGGGGACCTACTCAAAGGATTCACCCCTCCACTTT. It specifies CASSFPAPGTYSKDSPLHF.